This is a list of T cell receptor beta chains from one sample in a study of CD8 T cells in Susac syndrome. TCRdb re-called the immunoSEQ multiplex PCR reads with MiXCR, one entry per CDR3 protein. The sample lists roughly 140,000 distinct CDR3 sequences; 94% were seen once. Sequencing input: CD8+ T cells from PBMCs. These receptors were taken from a human donor in good health. Each CDR3 is given with its conserved first and last residue.

v_call | cdr3_aa
TRBV5-1 | CASSDAGTGEQYF
TRBV20-1 | CSAPEERGSYNEQFF
TRBV7-9 | CASSSLSGGNTGELFF
TRBV27 | CASSLSGNSNQPQHF
TRBV28 | CASSPFGNTEAFF
TRBV14 | CASSVGLSGELFF
TRBV29-1 | CSVVVGTGELFF
TRBV30 | CAWTRTSGTDTQYF
TRBV29-1 | CSVEGRGPYNEQFF
TRBV12-3/TRBV12-4 | CASSFRSGVYNEQFF
TRBV7-2 | CASGMDPSYEQYF
TRBV20-1 | CSARLGGWEQFF
TRBV19 | CASSPSTSYEQYF
TRBV7-9 | CASSGLSGTSANNEQFF
TRBV13 | CASSHLASTDNEQFF
TRBV6-5 | CASSYFTNTGELFF
TRBV6-2/TRBV6-3 | CASTTGVHEQYF
TRBV13 | CASSLEGLKTQYF
TRBV7-7 | CASSATSGSYGGELFF
TRBV28 | CASSLWVYEQYF
TRBV6-2/TRBV6-3 | CASSTSYEQFF
TRBV4-1 | CASSPGGDIQYF
TRBV7-6 | CASSLTRDRGYGYTF
TRBV14 | CASSQFGSEAFF